One sample yielded the 20 T cell receptor beta chains listed below, sequenced in a study of blood T cell repertoires in COVID-19. Profiling relied on immunoSEQ multiplex PCR, and the TCRdb table lists in-frame clones only, not all of them. Of roughly 61,000 clones listed, over 75% are singletons. Material: peripheral blood. All receptors derive from a man aged 40-49 years with active COVID-19.

The V call is TRBV10-3, the J call TRBJ1-1; 7 nucleotides align to TRBD1. Germline CDR1 and CDR2: ENHRY and SYGVKD. This CDR3 spans 14 amino acids. V was pared by 6 bases and J by 3 bases, with 7 bases of the junction left unmatched. CDR3 sequence (DNA): TGTGCCATCAGAGTTACTACAGGGGACACTGAAGCTTTCTTT. Its translation is CAIRVTTGDTEAFF.

The chain combines TRBV10-3 with TRBJ1-1; TRBD1 matches 7 bases. Germline V gene sequence: CDR1 ENHRY, CDR2 SYGVKD. The length of the CDR3 is 14 residues. With 10 bases clipped from V and 1 base from J, the junction kept 9 bases outside the gene matches. CDR3: CATHREGANTEAFF. The CDR3 coding sequence is TGTGCCACCCACCGGGAGGGGGCGAACACTGAAGCTTTCTTT.

This chain joins TRBV7-3 and TRBJ2-1; a possible D gene is TRBD1 (5 bases). The CDR3 is 13 amino acids. Deletions cut 4 bases from V and 4 bases from J, with 8 bases between. In germline, CDR1 is SGHTA, CDR2 FQGTGA. CDR3 sequence reads: CASSSDTYNEQFF. The CDR3 DNA sequence: TGTGCCAGCAGCTCGGACACTTACAATGAGCAGTTCTTC.

The V and J genes are TRBV5-1 and TRBJ2-7; the D is unclear. CDR1 is SGHRS and CDR2 is YFSETQ in the germline V gene. The CDR3 spans 12 residues. V gave up 5 bases and J gave up 7 bases, with 13 bases separating them. CDR3 sequence reads: CASSPAPEEQYF. The CDR3 nucleotides read TGCGCCAGCAGTCCCGCCCCGGAGGAGCAGTACTTC.

V is TRBV27 and J is TRBJ2-4; TRBD2 matches 7 bases. Trimming removed 8 bases from V and 6 bases from J; junction bases left unmatched: 7. Germline V gene lookup returns CDR1 MNHEY and CDR2 SMNVEV (reference sequence). CDR3 length: 13 amino acids. The CDR3 nucleotides read TGTGCCAGCGGTAGCGGGTTTGGAAACATTCAGTACTTC. Translated, it gives CASGSGFGNIQYF.

The J gene is TRBJ2-1, the V gene TRBV18, with 13 bases that match TRBD2. V trimming: 2 bases; J trimming: 7 bases; junction bases outside the gene matches: 5. Per germline, CDR1 KGHSH and CDR2 LQKENI. The CDR3 runs 16 residues. CDR3 in amino acids: CASSPGLAGVRNEQFF. CDR3 DNA sequence: TGTGCCAGCTCACCAGGACTAGCGGGAGTTAGGAATGAGCAGTTCTTC. Combining the CDR3 with reference TRBV18 and TRBJ2-1 gives the whole variable domain NAGVMQNPRHLVRRRGQEARLRCSPMKGHSHVYWYRQLPEEGLKFMVYLQKENIIDESGMPKERFSAEFPKEGPSILRIQQVVRGDSAAYFCASSPGLAGVRNEQFFGPGTRLTVL.

The chain recombines TRBV27 with TRBJ2-1; D perhaps matches TRBD1 (5 bases). The CDR3 is made up of 12 amino acids. The V end lost 5 bases, the J end lost 7 bases, and 9 bases lay between the germline ends. CDR1 is MNHEY, CDR2 SMNVEV, per germline (reference sequence). CDR3 sequence reads: CASSRPGNEQFF. The CDR3 coding sequence is TGTGCCAGCAGTCGACCAGGGAATGAGCAGTTCTTC.

This chain uses TRBV11-2 with TRBJ1-1; D uncertain. Trimming removed 0 bases at V and 5 bases at J, with 7 bases between. The CDR3 contains 13 residues. Germline CDR1 SGHAT, CDR2 FQNNGV. The CDR3, as DNA: TGTGCCAGCAGCTTAGAGGGCCAGACTGAAGCTTTCTTT. This sequence encodes CASSLEGQTEAFF.

The chain employs TRBV7-9 and TRBJ1-2; 8 bases fit TRBD1. Germline-derived CDR1 and CDR2 are SEHNR and FQNEAQ (reference sequence). The CDR3 totals 15 residues. With 1 base clipped from V and 7 bases from J, the junction kept 8 bases outside the gene matches. The CDR3 spells CASSLGQGQSGGYTF. CDR3 sequence (DNA): TGTGCCAGCAGCTTAGGACAGGGGCAGTCGGGTGGCTACACCTTC.

The J gene is TRBJ2-2, the V gene TRBV27, with 7 bases fitting TRBD1. CDR3 length: 17 amino acids. Trimming removed 0 bases from V and 7 bases from J; junction bases left unmatched: 11. Germline values: CDR1 MNHEY, CDR2 SMNVEV (reference sequence). This CDR3 is CASSLSSGGLESGELFF. CDR3 bases: TGTGCCAGCAGTTTATCGTCAGGGGGATTGGAGAGCGGGGAGCTGTTTTTT.

The chain joins TRBV7-8 to TRBJ2-7; 9 positions match TRBD1. The CDR3 extends over 17 amino acids. The ends lost 5 bases at V and 1 base at J; junction bases unmatched: 12. Germline CDR1 SGHVS, CDR2 FQNEAQ. CDR3 in amino acids: CASSDRPGTGWSYEQYF. In DNA, the CDR3 is TGTGCCAGCAGCGATAGACCGGGGACAGGGTGGTCCTACGAGCAGTACTTC.

This CDR3 is CASSHPGGTNEQFF. The CDR3 DNA reads as TGTGCCAGCTCACACCCGGGGGGCACCAATGAGCAGTTCTTC. This chain links TRBV18 with TRBJ2-1, with D perhaps TRBD2 (7 bases). CDR1 and CDR2 (germline): KGHSH, LQKENI. Trimming removed 4 bases from V and 6 bases from J, with 13 bases in between. The CDR3 loop spans 14 amino acids.

The genes are TRBV5-1 and TRBJ2-3, with D perhaps matching TRBD2 (5 bases). This CDR3 is 15 amino acids long. Germline V gene sequence: CDR1 SGHRS, CDR2 YFSETQ. With 0 bases removed from V and 3 bases from J, the gap between germline ends came to 11 bases. The CDR3 DNA is TGCGCCAGCAGCTTGGCAGTGACTACAACAGATACGCAGTATTTT. Translated, it gives CASSLAVTTTDTQYF. Complete variable domain (other parts from reference TRBV5-1 and TRBJ2-3): KAGVTQTPRYLIKTRGQQVTLSCSPISGHRSVSWYQQTPGQGLQFLFEYFSETQRNKGNFPGRFSGRQFSNSRSEMNVSTLELGDSALYLCASSLAVTTTDTQYFGPGTRLTVL.

This clone was seen a handful of times. This chain links TRBV9 with TRBJ1-6, with 7 nucleotides matching TRBD1. The length of the CDR3 is 13 residues. The germline V gene encodes CDR1 SGDLS and CDR2 YYNGEE. Trimming cost V 4 bases and J 11 bases; bases outside gene matches: 6. CDR3 protein: CASSIGGSAPLHF. The DNA for the CDR3 is TGTGCCAGCAGCATAGGGGGCTCGGCACCCCTCCACTTT.

V and J are TRBV6-5 and TRBJ2-5; D gene unclear. Per the germline V gene, CDR1 is MNHEY and CDR2 is SVGAGI. The CDR3 sequence is 14 residues long. With 6 bases removed from V and 1 base from J, the gap between germline ends came to 12 bases. The CDR3 region is CASSLTSIQETQYF. The CDR3 nucleotides are TGTGCCAGCAGCCTAACGAGCATCCAAGAGACCCAGTACTTC.

This clone was recorded only once. The chain's CDR3 is CASSFLAGSYEQYF. The DNA for the CDR3 is TGCGCCAGCAGCTTCTTAGCGGGTTCTTACGAGCAGTACTTC. This chain connects TRBV5-1 to TRBJ2-7, with 7 bases fitting TRBD2. The length of the CDR3 is 14 residues. J was trimmed by 4 bases and V by 2 bases; bases with no gene match: 6. CDR1 is SGHRS, CDR2 YFSETQ, per germline.

The CDR3: CASSLIARVADEQFF. The DNA of the CDR3 is TGCGCCAGCAGCTTGATCGCCCGGGTCGCGGATGAGCAGTTCTTC. The rearrangement links TRBV5-1 to TRBJ2-1; D call uncertain. The germline CDR1 and CDR2 sequences are SGHRS and YFSETQ. V was pared by 1 base and J by 8 bases, with 16 bases between. The CDR3 runs 15 residues.

V is TRBV30 and J is TRBJ2-1; possibly TRBD1 for D (5 bases). With 3 bases removed from V and 6 bases from J, the gap between germline ends came to 9 bases. The CDR3 consists of 12 residues. The V gene's germline CDR1 is GTSNPN and CDR2 SVGIG (reference sequence). The CDR3 coding sequence is TGTGCCTGGAGGTTTAGGGGCAATGAGCAGTTCTTC. Translation gives CAWRFRGNEQFF.

CDR3: CAWSVRGGLYNEQFF. The CDR3 DNA reads TGTGCCTGGAGTGTACGCGGGGGGCTCTACAATGAGCAGTTCTTC. V gene TRBV30 combines with J gene TRBJ2-1, with TRBD2 matching 8 bases. V shed 0 bases, J shed 3 bases, and the junction held 4 bases outside the gene matches. CDR3 size: 15 residues. Germline V CDR1 and CDR2: GTSNPN, SVGIG (reference sequence).

This clone was found a few times. This chain connects TRBV7-9 to TRBJ1-3, with D uncertain. Trimming cost V 8 bases and J 0 bases, with 11 bases left between them. The V gene's germline CDR1 is SEHNR and CDR2 FQNEAQ (reference sequence). The CDR3 runs 14 residues. Here the CDR3 DNA reads TGTGCCAGCGAGGAGGGTTCCTCTGGAAACACCATATATTTT. Translated, it gives CASEEGSSGNTIYF.